This TCR beta chain was recovered during a study of T cell responses to AZD1222 COVID-19 vaccine. The repertoire was sequenced with immunoSEQ multiplex PCR; TCRdb's copy has only in-frame clones and lacks some. The sample includes 150,000 to 200,000 clones, around 90% of them seen just once. With regard to this clone: Its antigen remains unidentified.

Findings and limits, study-wide: Spike as a whole was targeted by vaccine-associated CD4 TCRs, dominant at 160-218 and 743-854. Unmutated variant regions are reportedly the target of nearly half of TCRs that are spike-specific. When two AZD1222 doses had been given, Spike-specific TCR breadth and depth rose.

This CDR3 is 14 amino acids long. Trimming took off 6 bases at V and 6 bases at J, with 15 bases between the two ends. Germline assignment: CDR1 MDHEN and CDR2 SYDVKM. The chain carries TRBV28 and TRBJ1-5; D perhaps matches TRBD1 (6 bases). This specimen consisted of peripheral blood, obtained on day 0 of AZD1222 vaccination. This receptor was identified in an adult in good health. The CDR3 coding sequence is TGTGCCAGCAGCCGAGGGGGAGGGCGTCAGCCCCAGCATTTT. Translation gives CASSRGGGRQPQHF.